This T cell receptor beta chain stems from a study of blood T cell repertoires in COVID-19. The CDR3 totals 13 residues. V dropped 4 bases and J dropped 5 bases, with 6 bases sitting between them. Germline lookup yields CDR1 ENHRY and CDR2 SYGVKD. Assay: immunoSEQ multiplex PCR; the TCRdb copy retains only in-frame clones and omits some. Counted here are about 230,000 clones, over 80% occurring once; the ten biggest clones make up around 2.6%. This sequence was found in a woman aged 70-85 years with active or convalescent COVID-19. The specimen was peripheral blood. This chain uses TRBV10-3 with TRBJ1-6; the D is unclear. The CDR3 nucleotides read TGTGCCATCAGTGGGCAGAATAATTCACCCCTCCACTTT. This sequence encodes CAISGQNNSPLHF.